This T cell receptor beta chain was found in a study of T cells in Graves' hyperthyroidism and ophthalmopathy. Study-level points and caveats: Blood also held most thyroid clonotypes expanded beyond 0.001.

Template material for amplifying TCR beta CDR3 regions consisted of RNA transcripts. With the HTBI primer set, the TCR CDR3 went through a first round of RT-PCR. TCRdb re-analysed the multiplex PCR reads in MiXCR, keeping a single row per CDR3 protein. This sample yields 250,000 to 350,000 distinct CDR3 sequences, of which around 16% are seen a single time; approximately 31% belongs to the top ten. V lost 0 bases and J lost 2; bases outside the gene matches: 7. This CDR3 spans 17 amino acids. Germline values: CDR1 SGDLS, CDR2 YYNGEE. A remark on this clonotype: The antigen is undetermined.

PBMCs were obtained from approximately 9.2 ml fresh peripheral blood. This sequence joins TRBV9 and TRBJ2-7, with TRBD2 matching 11 bases. What was sequenced was blood. The TCR was taken from a man under 40 with Graves' hyperthyroidism. CDR3 amino acids: CASSVDGTSGSTYEQYF. In DNA form, the CDR3 reads TGTGCCAGCAGCGTAGACGGCACTAGCGGGAGCACCTACGAGCAGTACTTC.